Reported below is one T cell receptor beta chain. This specimen belongs to a study of blood T cells in healthy people across ages. The germline V gene has CDR1 DFQATT and CDR2 SNEGSKA (reference sequence). V lost 1 base, J lost 2 bases, and 9 bases lay in between. This CDR3 has 14 residues. Primed by a sample-barcoded 5' primer and a J-beta primer mix, a second PCR proceeded for 7 to 11 cycles. MiXCR, run by TCRdb on the 5' RACE reads, gives a single entry per CDR3 protein. The top ten clones hold approximately 20% of a sample with approximately 1,000,000 distinct CDR3 sequences, less than 50% of them seen once.

The sequenced sample consisted of blood. This receptor was identified in a woman in her fifties or sixties in good health. The chain links TRBV20-1 to TRBJ1-5; D uncertain. CDR3 nucleotide sequence: TGCAGTGCTAGAGGGAGGAGGGGCAATCAGCCCCAGCATTTT. This translates into CSARGRRGNQPQHF.